This T cell receptor beta chain stems from a study of blood T cell repertoires in COVID-19. Study as a whole: Collection of acute and convalescent COVID-19 samples took place in the United States, Italy and Spain. Sample material is recorded as cDNA or gDNA derived from T cells, B-cell-depleted T cells, or PBMCs.

Between the trimmed V and J ends, which lost 10 bases and 1 base, there was a span of 14 bases. The CDR3 length is 13 residues. CDR1 is MDHEN, CDR2 SYDVKM, per germline. As handled by the study authors: It was from reference gene primer amplification that nucleated cell counts were estimated. Libraries were prepared by immunoSEQ multiplex PCR; TCRdb keeps only in-frame clonotypes and omits some of them. The V and J calls and the clone size are those of that table, but D and trimming were determined from the DNA. This sample has roughly 150,000 clones; under 90% occur once, and the top ten carry roughly 0.6%.

This clonotype originated in a man in his sixties with acute or convalescent COVID-19. The rearrangement links TRBV28 to TRBJ2-7; no definite D call. Sequenced sample: peripheral blood. The CDR3 spells CAITDLLSYEQYF. The DNA of the CDR3 is TGTGCCATCACAGATCTCCTATCCTACGAGCAGTACTTC.